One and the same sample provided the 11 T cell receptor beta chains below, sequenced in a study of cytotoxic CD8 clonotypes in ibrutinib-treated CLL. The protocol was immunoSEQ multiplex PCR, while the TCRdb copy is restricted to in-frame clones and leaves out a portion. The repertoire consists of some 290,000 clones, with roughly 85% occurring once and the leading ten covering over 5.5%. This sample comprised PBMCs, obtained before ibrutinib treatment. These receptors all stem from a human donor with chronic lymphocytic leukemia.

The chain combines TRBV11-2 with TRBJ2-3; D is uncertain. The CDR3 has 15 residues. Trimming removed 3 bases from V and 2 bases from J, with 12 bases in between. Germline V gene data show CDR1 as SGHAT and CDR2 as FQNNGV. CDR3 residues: CASSLNYGPTDTQYF. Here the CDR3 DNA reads TGTGCCAGCAGCTTGAATTACGGACCCACAGATACGCAGTATTTT.

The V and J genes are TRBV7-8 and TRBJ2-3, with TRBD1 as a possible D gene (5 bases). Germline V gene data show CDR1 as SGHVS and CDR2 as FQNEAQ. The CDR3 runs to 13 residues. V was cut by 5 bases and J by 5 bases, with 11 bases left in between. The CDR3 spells CASSLVGVDTQYF. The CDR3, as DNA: TGTGCCAGCAGCCTAGTAGGGGTAGATACGCAGTATTTT. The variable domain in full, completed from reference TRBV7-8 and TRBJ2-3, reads GAGVSQSPRYKVAKRGQDVALRCDPISGHVSLFWYQQALGQGPEFLTYFQNEAQLDKSGLPSDRFFAERPEGSVSTLKIQRTQQEDSAVYLCASSLVGVDTQYFGPGTRLTVL.

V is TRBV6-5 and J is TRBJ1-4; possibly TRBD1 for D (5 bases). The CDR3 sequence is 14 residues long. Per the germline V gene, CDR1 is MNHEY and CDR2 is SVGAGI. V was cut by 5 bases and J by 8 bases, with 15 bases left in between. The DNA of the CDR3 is TGTGCCAGCAGTCTCGCAGGGTCGGGAGAAAAACTGTTTTTT. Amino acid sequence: CASSLAGSGEKLFF.

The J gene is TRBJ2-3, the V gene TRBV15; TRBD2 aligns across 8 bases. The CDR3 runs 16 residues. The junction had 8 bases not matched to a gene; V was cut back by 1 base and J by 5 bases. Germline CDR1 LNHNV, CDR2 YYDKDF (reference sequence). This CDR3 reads CATSRGGGRRGDTQYF. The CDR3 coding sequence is TGTGCCACCAGCAGAGGAGGCGGGAGGAGGGGAGATACGCAGTATTTT.

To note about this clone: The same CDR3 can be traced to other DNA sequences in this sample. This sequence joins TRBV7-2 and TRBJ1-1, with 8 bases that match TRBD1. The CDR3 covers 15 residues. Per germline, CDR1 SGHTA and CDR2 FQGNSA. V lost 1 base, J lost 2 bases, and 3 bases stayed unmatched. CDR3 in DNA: TGTGCCAGCAGCTTAGTTGCAGGGGGCAACACTGAAGCTTTCTTT. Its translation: CASSLVAGGNTEAFF.

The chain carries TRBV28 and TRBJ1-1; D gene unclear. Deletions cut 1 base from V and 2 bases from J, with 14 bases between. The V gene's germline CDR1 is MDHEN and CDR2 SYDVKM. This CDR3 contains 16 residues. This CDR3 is CASSLFGPAFNTEAFF. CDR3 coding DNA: TGTGCCAGCAGTTTATTCGGCCCAGCATTTAACACTGAAGCTTTCTTT.

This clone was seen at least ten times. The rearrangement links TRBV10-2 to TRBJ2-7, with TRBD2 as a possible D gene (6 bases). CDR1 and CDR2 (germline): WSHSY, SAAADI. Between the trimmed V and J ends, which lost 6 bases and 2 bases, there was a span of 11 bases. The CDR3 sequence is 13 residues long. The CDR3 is CASRGDWAYEQYF. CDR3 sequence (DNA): TGCGCCAGCAGAGGGGACTGGGCCTACGAGCAGTACTTC.

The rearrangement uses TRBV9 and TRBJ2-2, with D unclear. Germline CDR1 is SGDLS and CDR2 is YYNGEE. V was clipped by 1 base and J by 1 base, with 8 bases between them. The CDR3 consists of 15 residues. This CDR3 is CASSVTGRNTGELFF. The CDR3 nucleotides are TGTGCCAGCAGCGTAACTGGTCGGAACACCGGGGAGCTGTTTTTT. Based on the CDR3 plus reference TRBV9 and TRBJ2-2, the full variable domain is DSGVTQTPKHLITATGQRVTLRCSPRSGDLSVYWYQQSLDQGLQFLIQYYNGEERAKGNILERFSAQQFPDLHSELNLSSLELGDSALYFCASSVTGRNTGELFFGEGSRLTVL.

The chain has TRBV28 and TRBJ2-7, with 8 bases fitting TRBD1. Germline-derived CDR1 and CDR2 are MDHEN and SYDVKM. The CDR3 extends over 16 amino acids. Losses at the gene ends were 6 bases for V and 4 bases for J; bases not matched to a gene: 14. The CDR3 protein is CASSPPFTGGSYEQYF. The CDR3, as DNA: TGTGCCAGCAGCCCGCCCTTTACAGGGGGAAGTTACGAGCAGTACTTC.

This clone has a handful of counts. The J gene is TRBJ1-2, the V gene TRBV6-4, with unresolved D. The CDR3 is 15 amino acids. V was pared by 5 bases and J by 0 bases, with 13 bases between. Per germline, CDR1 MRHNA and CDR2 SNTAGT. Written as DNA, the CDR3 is TGTGCCAGCAGTCCCGGAAGAGGGACTAACTATGGCTACACCTTC. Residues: CASSPGRGTNYGYTF.

CDR3 region: CASNYRGFGSYEQYF. As DNA, the CDR3 is TGTGCCAGCAACTACCGGGGGTTTGGGTCCTACGAGCAGTACTTC. The rearrangement uses TRBV6-6 and TRBJ2-7, with a possible D match to TRBD2 (6 bases). Germline V gives CDR1 MNHNY, CDR2 SVGAGI (reference sequence). The ends were cut back, 7 bases at V and 1 base at J, with 17 bases in the middle. The CDR3 extends over 15 amino acids.